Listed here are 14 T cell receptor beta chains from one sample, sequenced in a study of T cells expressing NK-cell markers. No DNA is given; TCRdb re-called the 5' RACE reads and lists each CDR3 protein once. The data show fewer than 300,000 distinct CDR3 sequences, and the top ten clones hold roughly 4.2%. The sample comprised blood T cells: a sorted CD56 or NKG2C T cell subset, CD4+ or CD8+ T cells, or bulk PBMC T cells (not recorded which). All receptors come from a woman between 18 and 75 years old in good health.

The CDR3 protein is CASKWIGTKGHTQYF. This sequence joins TRBV12-3 or TRBV12-4 and TRBJ2-3; lacking DNA, the TRBD1 call made by TCRdb goes unchecked. This CDR3 contains 15 residues.

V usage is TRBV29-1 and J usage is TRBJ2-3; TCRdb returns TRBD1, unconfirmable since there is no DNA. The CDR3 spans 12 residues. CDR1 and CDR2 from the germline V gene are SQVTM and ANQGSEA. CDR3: CSVVGGADTQYF.

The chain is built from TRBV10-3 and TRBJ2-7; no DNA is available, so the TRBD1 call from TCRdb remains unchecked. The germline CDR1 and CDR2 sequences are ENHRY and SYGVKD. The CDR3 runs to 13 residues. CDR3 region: CAISVRGADEQYF.

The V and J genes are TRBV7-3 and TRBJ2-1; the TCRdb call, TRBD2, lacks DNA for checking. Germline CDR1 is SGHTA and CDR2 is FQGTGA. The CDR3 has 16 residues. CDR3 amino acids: CASSLGPPPSYNEQFF.

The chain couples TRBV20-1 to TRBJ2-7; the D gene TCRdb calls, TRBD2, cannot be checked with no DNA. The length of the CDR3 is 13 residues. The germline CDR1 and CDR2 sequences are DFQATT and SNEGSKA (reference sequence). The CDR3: CSANPSGNYEQYF.

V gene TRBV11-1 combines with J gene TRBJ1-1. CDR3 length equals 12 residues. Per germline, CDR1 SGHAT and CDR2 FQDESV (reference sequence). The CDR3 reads CASSPDRFEAFF.

The CDR3 here is CASSMAGIYNEQFF. The chain joins TRBV25-1 to TRBJ2-1; TCRdb picks TRBD2, but there is no DNA to check that call. The CDR3 runs 14 residues. CDR1 and CDR2 (germline): MGHDK, SYGVNS.

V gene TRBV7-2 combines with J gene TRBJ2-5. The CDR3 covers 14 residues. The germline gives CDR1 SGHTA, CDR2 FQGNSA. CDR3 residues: CASSLVNSLETQYF.

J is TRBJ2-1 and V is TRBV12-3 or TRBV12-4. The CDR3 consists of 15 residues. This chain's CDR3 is CASSLDRSSYNEQFF.

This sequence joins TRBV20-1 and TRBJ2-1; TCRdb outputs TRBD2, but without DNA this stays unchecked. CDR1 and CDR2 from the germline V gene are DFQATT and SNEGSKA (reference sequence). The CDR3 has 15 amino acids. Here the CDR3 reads CSALLTSGRSDEQFF.

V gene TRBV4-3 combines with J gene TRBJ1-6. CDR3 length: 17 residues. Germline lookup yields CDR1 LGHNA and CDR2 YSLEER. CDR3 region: CASSQDPRAQSNSPLHF.

The CDR3 spells CASSYSVSENTGELFF. The chain employs TRBV6-2 or TRBV6-3 and TRBJ2-2. This CDR3 contains 16 residues. Looked up from germline, CDR1 is MNHEY and CDR2 is SVGEGT.

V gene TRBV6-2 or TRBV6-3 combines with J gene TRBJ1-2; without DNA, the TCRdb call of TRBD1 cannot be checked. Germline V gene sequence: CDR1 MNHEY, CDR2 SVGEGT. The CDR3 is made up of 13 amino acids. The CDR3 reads CASSPTGDGGYTF.

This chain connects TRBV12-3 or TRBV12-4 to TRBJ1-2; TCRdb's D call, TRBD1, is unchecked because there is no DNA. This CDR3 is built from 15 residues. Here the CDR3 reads CASSLTGGAPYGYTF.